Listed below are T cell receptor beta chains from one sample, sequenced in a study of shared clonotypes between healthy human individuals. Profiled with immunoSEQ multiplex PCR; TCRdb holds only in-frame clones, not every one. The profile shows about 2.1 million clones, just over 90% of them singletons. Sequencing was done on a sample of naive CD8+ T cells from PBMCs. The source of these receptors is a man aged 18 to 30 in good health. Some clones in this sample may be carry-over from other donors' samples. CDR3s include the opening cysteine and the closing phenylalanine or tryptophan. The D gene is left open where the match is weak. Where a row states a size, it is once, few, many or the class of an expanded clone; other rows omit it.

v_gene: TRBV7-8; abundance: -; j_gene: TRBJ2-1; d_gene: TRBD1; CDR3aa: CASSQGTGVYNEQFF; CDR3nt: TGTGCCAGCAGCCAAGGGACAGGGGTTTACAATGAGCAGTTCTTC
v_gene: TRBV19; abundance: -; j_gene: TRBJ1-4; d_gene: -; CDR3aa: CASIGARVATNEKLFF; CDR3nt: TGTGCCAGTATAGGGGCCCGAGTTGCAACTAATGAAAAACTGTTTTTT
v_gene: TRBV9; abundance: -; j_gene: TRBJ2-4; d_gene: TRBD1; CDR3aa: CASSDGTGQGGGNIQYF; CDR3nt: TGTGCCAGCAGCGATGGAACAGGACAGGGAGGCGGAAACATTCAGTACTTC
v_gene: TRBV2; abundance: -; j_gene: TRBJ2-5; d_gene: -; CDR3aa: CASWVQGQETQYF; CDR3nt: TGTGCCAGCTGGGTCCAGGGCCAAGAGACCCAGTACTTC
v_gene: TRBV9; abundance: -; j_gene: TRBJ2-2; d_gene: -; CDR3aa: CASSDVAGGRMNTGELFF; CDR3nt: TGTGCCAGCAGCGACGTCGCCGGGGGGCGGATGAACACCGGGGAGCTGTTTTTT
v_gene: TRBV11-3; abundance: -; j_gene: TRBJ2-2; d_gene: -; CDR3aa: CASSLRGGPNTGELFF; CDR3nt: TGTGCCAGCAGCTTAAGGGGCGGACCAAACACCGGGGAGCTGTTTTTT
v_gene: TRBV15; abundance: -; j_gene: TRBJ2-1; d_gene: -; CDR3aa: CATSRASFWELGEQFF; CDR3nt: TGTGCCACCAGCAGAGCTTCTTTTTGGGAGTTGGGTGAGCAGTTCTTC
v_gene: TRBV15; abundance: -; j_gene: TRBJ2-7; d_gene: -; CDR3aa: CATSRDRSSYEQYF; CDR3nt: TGTGCCACCAGCCGTGACCGAAGCTCCTACGAGCAGTACTTC
v_gene: TRBV28; abundance: -; j_gene: TRBJ1-1; d_gene: -; CDR3aa: CASSSNTLNTEAFF; CDR3nt: TGTGCCAGCAGTTCCAATACACTGAACACTGAAGCTTTCTTT
v_gene: TRBV6-5; abundance: -; j_gene: TRBJ2-5; d_gene: -; CDR3aa: CASSPDLDRETQYF; CDR3nt: TGTGCCAGCAGTCCCGACCTGGACCGAGAGACCCAGTACTTC
v_gene: TRBV5-1; abundance: -; j_gene: TRBJ2-1; d_gene: TRBD1; CDR3aa: CASSPTVGQGGGSGQFF; CDR3nt: TGCGCCAGCAGCCCCACCGTCGGACAGGGGGGAGGTTCTGGGCAGTTCTTC
v_gene: TRBV4-2; abundance: -; j_gene: TRBJ2-7; d_gene: TRBD2; CDR3aa: CASSQASGSGYEQYF; CDR3nt: TGTGCCAGCAGCCAAGCTAGCGGGAGCGGTTACGAGCAGTACTTC
v_gene: TRBV5-4; abundance: -; j_gene: TRBJ1-4; d_gene: -; CDR3aa: CASSTGGWGRANEKLFF; CDR3nt: TGTGCCAGCAGCACCGGGGGATGGGGCAGAGCTAATGAAAAACTGTTTTTT
v_gene: TRBV10-3; abundance: -; j_gene: TRBJ1-5; d_gene: TRBD1; CDR3aa: CAISPSGGNQPQHF; CDR3nt: TGTGCCATCAGTCCGTCAGGGGGAAATCAGCCCCAGCATTTT
v_gene: TRBV27; abundance: -; j_gene: TRBJ1-5; d_gene: -; CDR3aa: CASSLRQSNQPQHF; CDR3nt: TGTGCCAGCAGCCTCAGACAGAGCAATCAGCCCCAGCATTTT
v_gene: TRBV27; abundance: -; j_gene: TRBJ2-7; d_gene: -; CDR3aa: CASSFRDVAYEQYF; CDR3nt: TGTGCCAGCAGTTTCCGGGACGTGGCCTACGAGCAGTACTTC
v_gene: TRBV2; abundance: once; j_gene: TRBJ2-7; d_gene: -; CDR3aa: CASRADSYEQYF; CDR3nt: TGTGCCAGCAGGGCGGACAGCTACGAGCAGTACTTC
v_gene: TRBV15; abundance: once; j_gene: TRBJ1-2; d_gene: TRBD1; CDR3aa: CATSTSGTDGYTF; CDR3nt: TGTGCCACCAGCACTTCCGGGACAGATGGCTACACCTTC
v_gene: TRBV5-1; abundance: -; j_gene: TRBJ2-7; d_gene: -; CDR3aa: CASSLAGGRYYEQYF; CDR3nt: TGCGCCAGCAGCTTGGCCGGGGGGCGTTACTACGAGCAGTACTTC
v_gene: TRBV14; abundance: -; j_gene: TRBJ1-1; d_gene: -; CDR3aa: CASSQGQGTEAFF; CDR3nt: TGTGCCAGCAGCCAAGGACAAGGGACTGAAGCTTTCTTT
v_gene: TRBV7-2; abundance: -; j_gene: TRBJ1-1; d_gene: TRBD1; CDR3aa: CASSFPGWDREAFF; CDR3nt: TGTGCCAGCAGCTTCCCGGGGTGGGACAGAGAAGCTTTCTTT
v_gene: TRBV25-1; abundance: -; j_gene: TRBJ1-4; d_gene: -; CDR3aa: CASRQTGDFNEKLFF; CDR3nt: TGTGCCAGCAGGCAAACGGGGGACTTTAATGAAAAACTGTTTTTT
v_gene: TRBV27; abundance: -; j_gene: TRBJ2-7; d_gene: -; CDR3aa: CASSLGSTYEQYF; CDR3nt: TGTGCCAGCAGTCTGGGTAGCACCTACGAGCAGTACTTC
v_gene: TRBV28; abundance: -; j_gene: TRBJ1-4; d_gene: -; CDR3aa: CATKAYGTTNEKLFF; CDR3nt: TGTGCTACCAAGGCGTATGGAACAACTAATGAAAAACTGTTTTTT
v_gene: TRBV7-9; abundance: -; j_gene: TRBJ2-7; d_gene: -; CDR3aa: CASSSAVYEQYF; CDR3nt: TGTGCCAGCAGCTCGGCAGTATACGAGCAGTACTTC
v_gene: TRBV28; abundance: once; j_gene: TRBJ2-7; d_gene: -; CDR3aa: CASSFLSSVLPLSSYEQYF; CDR3nt: TGTGCCAGCAGTTTTTTAAGTTCGGTTCTACCTCTGAGCTCCTACGAGCAGTACTTC
v_gene: TRBV14; abundance: -; j_gene: TRBJ1-1; d_gene: TRBD1; CDR3aa: CASSQWTGTEAFF; CDR3nt: TGTGCCAGCAGCCAGTGGACAGGCACTGAAGCTTTCTTT
v_gene: TRBV19; abundance: -; j_gene: TRBJ1-5; d_gene: TRBD1; CDR3aa: CASSNGQGLGPQHF; CDR3nt: TGTGCCAGTAGTAACGGACAGGGGCTGGGGCCCCAGCATTTT
v_gene: TRBV19; abundance: -; j_gene: TRBJ1-5; d_gene: -; CDR3aa: CASSIWDTDQPQHF; CDR3nt: TGTGCCAGTAGTATTTGGGACACAGATCAGCCCCAGCATTTT
v_gene: TRBV5-1; abundance: -; j_gene: TRBJ1-1; d_gene: -; CDR3aa: CASSSINGGGLNTEAFF; CDR3nt: TGCGCCAGCAGCTCTATTAACGGAGGGGGGCTAAACACTGAAGCTTTCTTT
v_gene: TRBV15; abundance: -; j_gene: TRBJ1-4; d_gene: -; CDR3aa: CATSRDREKLFF; CDR3nt: TGTGCCACCAGCAGAGACCGTGAAAAACTGTTTTTT
v_gene: TRBV27; abundance: -; j_gene: TRBJ2-1; d_gene: -; CDR3aa: CASSPLTDLNEQFF; CDR3nt: TGTGCCAGCAGTCCTCTGACAGACCTCAATGAGCAGTTCTTC
v_gene: TRBV6-6; abundance: -; j_gene: TRBJ2-7; d_gene: -; CDR3aa: CASSYGQANYEQYF; CDR3nt: TGTGCCAGCAGTTACGGGCAGGCCAACTACGAGCAGTACTTC
v_gene: TRBV27; abundance: -; j_gene: TRBJ1-2; d_gene: -; CDR3aa: CASSYGHNYGYTF; CDR3nt: TGTGCCAGCAGTTATGGACATAACTATGGCTACACCTTC
v_gene: TRBV28; abundance: -; j_gene: TRBJ2-2; d_gene: -; CDR3aa: CASSLIGGTGEFF; CDR3nt: TGTGCCAGCAGTTTAATCGGAGGGACGGGAGAGTTTTTT
v_gene: TRBV30; abundance: -; j_gene: TRBJ2-1; d_gene: -; CDR3aa: CAWSVVSYNEQFF; CDR3nt: TGTGCCTGGAGTGTAGTCTCCTACAATGAGCAGTTCTTC
v_gene: TRBV4-1; abundance: -; j_gene: TRBJ2-1; d_gene: TRBD2; CDR3aa: CASSQGSGSAYNEQFF; CDR3nt: TGCGCCAGCAGCCAAGGGAGCGGGAGTGCCTACAATGAGCAGTTCTTC
v_gene: TRBV27; abundance: -; j_gene: TRBJ1-1; d_gene: -; CDR3aa: CASSALPVNTEAFF; CDR3nt: TGTGCCAGCAGTGCCCTCCCCGTGAACACTGAAGCTTTCTTT
v_gene: TRBV28; abundance: -; j_gene: TRBJ2-7; d_gene: -; CDR3aa: CASSLGRGAYEQYF; CDR3nt: TGTGCCAGCAGTTTGGGCCGGGGCGCATATGAGCAGTACTTC
v_gene: TRBV4-1; abundance: -; j_gene: TRBJ2-5; d_gene: TRBD1; CDR3aa: CASSRTDRGQETQYF; CDR3nt: TGCGCCAGCAGCCGCACAGACAGGGGGCAAGAGACCCAGTACTTC
v_gene: TRBV10-3; abundance: -; j_gene: TRBJ2-3; d_gene: -; CDR3aa: CAISEVRVSGTDTQYF; CDR3nt: TGTGCCATCAGTGAAGTTCGGGTATCAGGTACAGATACGCAGTATTTT
v_gene: TRBV5-6; abundance: -; j_gene: TRBJ2-7; d_gene: TRBD2; CDR3aa: CASSLGGLAGPYEQYF; CDR3nt: TGTGCCAGCAGCTTGGGGGGACTAGCGGGGCCCTACGAGCAGTACTTC
v_gene: TRBV7-9; abundance: -; j_gene: TRBJ2-3; d_gene: -; CDR3aa: CASSSSPGADTQYF; CDR3nt: TGTGCCAGCAGCTCCTCCCCGGGGGCAGATACGCAGTATTTT
v_gene: TRBV14; abundance: -; j_gene: TRBJ2-3; d_gene: TRBD2; CDR3aa: CASSTREGLGLQYF; CDR3nt: TGTGCCAGCAGCACACGGGAAGGACTAGGTCTGCAGTATTTT
v_gene: TRBV4-1; abundance: -; j_gene: TRBJ2-7; d_gene: TRBD1; CDR3aa: CASSQWSQGVYEQYF; CDR3nt: TGCGCCAGCAGCCAATGGTCCCAGGGGGTCTACGAGCAGTACTTC
v_gene: TRBV28; abundance: -; j_gene: TRBJ2-7; d_gene: -; CDR3aa: CASSFGSVRDTEEQYF; CDR3nt: TGTGCCAGCAGTTTCGGTTCGGTCCGGGACACAGAGGAGCAGTACTTC
v_gene: TRBV29-1; abundance: -; j_gene: TRBJ2-3; d_gene: TRBD2; CDR3aa: CSSLRTSGNTDTQYF; CDR3nt: TGCAGCTCACTTCGGACTAGCGGGAACACAGATACGCAGTATTTT
v_gene: TRBV2; abundance: -; j_gene: TRBJ2-7; d_gene: -; CDR3aa: CATSVGARDHEQYF; CDR3nt: TGTGCCACCTCGGTCGGGGCTAGGGACCACGAGCAGTACTTC